The 3 T cell receptor beta chains in this list originate from one sample, sequenced in a study of cytomegalovirus exposure and HLA in healthy donors (dated by TCRdb to 2015 to 2018). The receptor library was made with the immunoSEQ multiplex PCR assay. The multiplex PCR relied on a mix of 60 forward primers for TCR Vbeta segments and 13 reverse primers for TCR Jbeta segments. The table was pulled from immuneACCESS by TCRdb, which kept in-frame rearrangements only. Such tables lose some clones; where checked, under half of the loss comes from unresolved V genes, and the rest has no known cause. The sample table holds about 120,000 clones, of which roughly three fifths were seen once. The ten largest clones take up over 1.5% of the sample. Sequencing was done on a sample of PBMCs. The receptors were gathered from a young man in good health and CMV-seronegative.

The chain couples TRBV9 to TRBJ1-1; tentatively, D is TRBD1 (5 bases). The V end lost 2 bases, the J end lost 1 base, and 12 bases lay between the germline ends. This CDR3 contains 15 residues. Germline assignment: CDR1 SGDLS and CDR2 YYNGEE. The CDR3 loop is CASSVQGVANTEAFF. DNA of the CDR3: TGTGCCAGCAGCGTCCAGGGTGTTGCGAACACTGAAGCTTTCTTT.

The chain is built from TRBV19 and TRBJ2-7; 8 nucleotides align to TRBD2. The CDR3 spans 13 residues. Trimming cost V 4 bases and J 6 bases; bases outside gene matches: 5. Germline-derived CDR1 and CDR2 are LNHDA and SQIVND (reference sequence). As DNA, the CDR3 is TGTGCCAGTAGTACGCGCGCGGGGGGCGAGCAGTACTTC. Protein: CASSTRAGGEQYF.

V gene TRBV19 combines with J gene TRBJ2-1; TRBD1 agrees at 7 bases. V was clipped by 8 bases and J by 8 bases; unmatched bases: 12. Germline values: CDR1 LNHDA, CDR2 SQIVND (reference sequence). The CDR3 contains 14 residues. CDR3 sequence reads: CASARGTLGDEQFF. CDR3 in DNA: TGTGCCAGTGCCAGGGGGACCCTGGGCGATGAGCAGTTCTTC.